Listed below are T cell receptor beta chains from one sample, sequenced in a study of read filtering for tumor transcriptome and immune sequencing. TCRdb used MiXCR to reprocess the reads, holding one entry per CDR3 protein. The data show some 130,000 distinct CDR3 sequences, 13% seen once. Sequencing input: a population of CD138-negative cells sorted from bone marrow. The receptors here all came from a donor older than 35 with multiple myeloma. Each CDR3 is given with its conserved first and last residue. The D gene is left open where the match is weak. The size of a clone is reported for some rows only, either as once, few or many, or as a class for expanded clones.

>.|TRBJ2-2|TRBV19|many
TGTGCCAGTAGTACCGGGACTTTCACCGGGGAGCTGTTTTTT
CASSTGTFTGELFF
>.|TRBJ1-5|TRBV6-2/TRBV6-3|many
TGTGCCAGCAGTTACTCCCGACTATCCAAAACCGGTCAGCCCCAGCATTTT
CASSYSRLSKTGQPQHF
>.|TRBJ2-1|TRBV5-1|many
TGCGCCAGCAGCTTGTGGCAGGGAGGCAATGAGCAGTTCTTC
CASSLWQGGNEQFF
>.|TRBJ1-1|TRBV18|many
TGTGCCAGCTCACGGTCGGAAAGTTCTGAAGCTTTCTTT
CASSRSESSEAFF
>TRBD2|TRBJ2-1|TRBV18|many
TGTGCCAGCTCACCAAATAGCGGGCAATACAATGAGCAGTTCTTC
CASSPNSGQYNEQFF
>.|TRBJ1-1|TRBV3-1|many
TGTGCCAGCAGCCAAGTCGATACTGAAGCTTTCTTT
CASSQVDTEAFF
>.|TRBJ2-1|TRBV5-4|.
TGTGCCAGCAGCCCGGTCAGGGCCTCCTTCAATGAGCAGTTTTTC
CASSPVRASFNEQFF
>.|TRBJ2-1|TRBV30|many
TGTGCCTGGAGTTTGAGCTCCTACAATGAGCAGTTCTTC
CAWSLSSYNEQFF
>TRBD2|TRBJ2-1|TRBV6-1|few
TGTGCCAGCAATCCGACTAGCGGGGGAAGGAATGAGCAGTTCTTC
CASNPTSGGRNEQFF
>.|TRBJ2-3|TRBV30|many
TGTGCCTGGAGTCCCCGAGGGGATACGCAGTATTTT
CAWSPRGDTQYF
>.|TRBJ2-5|TRBV5-1|many
TGCGCCAGCAGCTTGCAGGGGTTGAGAGAGACCCAGTACTTC
CASSLQGLRETQYF
>TRBD2|TRBJ2-5|TRBV10-3|many
TGTGCCATCAGTGCGTCGGGGGGGGAAGAGACCCAGTACTTC
CAISASGGEETQYF
>.|TRBJ1-2|TRBV14|few
TGTGCCAGCAGCCAAGTCCCCCCTATACGATTCTTC
CASSQVPPIRFF
>.|TRBJ2-3|TRBV6-5|.
TGTGCCAGCAGTTCTGAAGGGACACTCACAGATACGCAGTATTTT
CASSSEGTLTDTQYF
>TRBD1|TRBJ2-2|TRBV12-3/TRBV12-4|many
TGTGCCAGCGGAAGGACAGGGAGAACCGGGGAGCTGTTTTTT
CASGRTGRTGELFF
>.|TRBJ2-1|TRBV29-1|few
TGCAGCGTTGAAATGGGGCGCGCGTACAATGAGCAGCTCTTC
CSVEMGRAYNEQLF
>.|TRBJ1-5|TRBV15|many
TGTGCCACCAGCAGAGCCCCCCCGGGGGGCAATCAGCCCCAGCATTTT
CATSRAPPGGNQPQHF
>.|TRBJ2-5|TRBV29-1|many
TGCAGCGTTGTAGGACAGCAAGAGACCCAGTACTTC
CSVVGQQETQYF
>TRBD1|TRBJ2-7|TRBV18|many
TGTGCCAGCTCACGGCCTCCGGGACAGGGATTTTACGAGCAGTACTTC
CASSRPPGQGFYEQYF
>.|TRBJ2-5|TRBV5-4|many
TGTGCCAGCAGCTTGGCCGGCGGGGTCCTGCAAGAGACCCAGTACTTC
CASSLAGGVLQETQYF
>.|TRBJ1-5|TRBV19|many
TGTGCCAGTACTATAAGCAATCAGCCCCAGCATTTT
CASTISNQPQHF
>.|TRBJ2-3|TRBV7-2|many
TGTGCCAGCAGCTTAGGGGGATTCACTAGCACAGATACGCAGTATTTT
CASSLGGFTSTDTQYF
>.|TRBJ2-1|TRBV2|many
TGTGCCAGCAGTGAAGGACTGGGGAAGTGGAATGAGCAGTTCTTC
CASSEGLGKWNEQFF
>TRBD1|TRBJ2-1|TRBV28|many
TGTGCCAGCAGTGACGCTCGGACAGGGATCCATGAGCAGTTCTTC
CASSDARTGIHEQFF
>.|TRBJ2-5|TRBV5-1|few
TGCGCCAGCAGGCCCGGGACACCTTCCTCCGAGACCCAGTACTTC
CASRPGTPSSETQYF
>TRBD1|TRBJ1-1|TRBV7-3|many
TGTGCCAGCAGCTTAATCGGACAGGGCACTGAAGCTTTCTTT
CASSLIGQGTEAFF
>.|TRBJ2-2|TRBV6-1|.
TGTGCCAGCAATTCACCAGGGGCGTCAGGCACCGGGGAGCTGTTTTTT
CASNSPGASGTGELFF
>.|TRBJ1-2|TRBV18|many
TGTGCCAGCTCACCTAGCCCCCCGGGCACCGCCTATGGCTACACCTTC
CASSPSPPGTAYGYTF
>TRBD2|TRBJ2-1|TRBV10-2|many
TGCGCCAGCAGCGTGGGCTTGGGGACTAGCGGGAGCCGCCCCTACAATGAGCAGTTCTTC
CASSVGLGTSGSRPYNEQFF
>TRBD1|TRBJ2-1|TRBV28|.
TGTGCCAGCGGCCCGGGACAGGGGATCGTCAATGAGCTGTTCTTC
CASGPGQGIVNELFF
>.|TRBJ1-6|TRBV7-8|many
TGTGCCAGCAGCTCGGCTCAGTCACCCCTCCACTTT
CASSSAQSPLHF
>TRBD2|TRBJ2-2|TRBV20-1|many
TGCAGTGCCGGTTCACTAGCGGGAGGGCCCGGGGAGCTGTTTTTT
CSAGSLAGGPGELFF
>.|TRBJ2-1|TRBV5-1|.
TGCGCCAGCAGCTCAATACCGGGTAATGAGCAGTTCTTC
CASSSIPGNEQFF
>TRBD2|TRBJ2-3|TRBV4-1|many
TGCGCCAGCAGCCAAGCTAGCGGGGGGCCTAGCACAGATACGCAGTATTTT
CASSQASGGPSTDTQYF
>.|TRBJ2-1|TRBV7-3|many
TGTGCCAGCAGCTCCCTAATTGGAGCGGCGGAGCAGTTCTTC
CASSSLIGAAEQFF
>.|TRBJ2-1|TRBV11-2|few
TGTGCCAGCAGCTTAGACAGGGGTACTTTTAATGAGCAGTTCTTC
CASSLDRGTFNEQFF
>.|TRBJ1-5|TRBV30|many
TGTGCCTGGAGTGAAGCAGGGAATCAGCCCCAGCATTTT
CAWSEAGNQPQHF
>TRBD1|TRBJ2-1|TRBV6-2/TRBV6-3|many
TGTGCCAGCAGGGACAGGGTCTACAATGAGCAGTTCTTC
CASRDRVYNEQFF
>TRBD1|TRBJ2-1|TRBV28|.
TGTGCCAGCAGTTTGGCCAGGGGGCGCGACCCCTACAATGAGCAGTTCTTC
CASSLARGRDPYNEQFF
>.|TRBJ2-3|TRBV7-9|.
TGTGCCAGCAGGACTGCAGGGCCAGATACGCTGTATTTT
CASRTAGPDTLYF
>TRBD1|TRBJ2-7|TRBV19|many
TGTGCCAGTACCACCGGGACAGGGACCCACGAGCAGTACTTC
CASTTGTGTHEQYF
>TRBD2|TRBJ2-5|TRBV12-3/TRBV12-4|many
TGTGCCAGCAAGGCGCGGGGGGGCGAAGAGACCCAGTACTTC
CASKARGGEETQYF
>TRBD1|TRBJ2-7|TRBV7-9|few
TGTGCCAGCAGCTTACGGGACAGGGGGCGCGAGCAGTACTTC
CASSLRDRGREQYF
>TRBD2|TRBJ2-5|TRBV30|few
TGTGCCTGGAGTGTACTCGGGGGAGGGAGGCAAGAGACCCAGTACTTC
CAWSVLGGGRQETQYF
>TRBD2|TRBJ2-5|TRBV6-4|few
TGTGCCAGCAGCGCCAGGGCGGGGGAAGAGACCCAGTACTTC
CASSARAGEETQYF
>TRBD1|TRBJ1-4|TRBV20-1|many
TGCAGTGCTAGACCCGAAACAGGGGTTCTGTTTTTT
CSARPETGVLFF
>TRBD2|TRBJ2-1|TRBV7-2|many
TGTGCCAGCAGCCCAACTAGCGGCTACTACAATGAGCAGTTCTTC
CASSPTSGYYNEQFF
>.|TRBJ2-2|TRBV20-1|many
TGCAGTGCCCCGGAGGATGGCGGGGAGCTGTTTTTT
CSAPEDGGELFF
>TRBD2|TRBJ2-2|TRBV9|.
TGTGCCAGCAGCACCGAAGGGACTAGCGGGAGGGCCGTAAGGACCGGGGAGCTGTTTTTT
CASSTEGTSGRAVRTGELFF
>.|TRBJ2-1|TRBV29-1|.
TGCAGCGTTGAGAGGTCTAGCAGGTTAGTTGATGAGCAGTTCTTC
CSVERSSRLVDEQFF
>.|TRBJ1-5|TRBV18|few
TGTGCCAGCTCACCGGTACGTGAAGTTCAGCCCCAGCATTTT
CASSPVREVQPQHF
>.|TRBJ2-7|TRBV10-3|many
TGTGCCATCAGTGAAGGAGGGGCCGCCTACGAGCAGTACTTC
CAISEGGAAYEQYF
>TRBD1|TRBJ2-3|TRBV30|many
TGTGCCTGGAGGAACAGGGGATGGGCCACAGATACGCAGTATTTT
CAWRNRGWATDTQYF